This TCR beta chain came from a study of post-analysis software for immune sequencing data. Study information: Relapsing-remitting, secondary progressive and progressive-relapsing multiple sclerosis courses were included.

CDR3 length: 10 residues. Germline CDR1 DFQATT, CDR2 SNEGSKA (reference sequence). V gave up 2 bases and J gave up 3 bases, with 1 base separating them. Unique molecular identifiers were carried by the TCR beta cDNA libraries. Some 500,000 cDNA molecules were obtained per 1 to 10 million input T cells. Each CDR3 protein gets one entry after TCRdb re-called the PCR reads with MiXCR. Among around 770,000 distinct CDR3 sequences listed, 46% were seen once. Study-wide results and limits: Versus controls, multiple sclerosis patients showed significantly lower diversity (normalized Chao1). Among a handful of TRBV segments more frequent in patients than controls were TRBV5-6, TRBV5-1 and TRBV20-1. Samples sharing a preparation batch grouped tightly together when assessed by F measure.

Concerning this clonotype itself: Its antigen is undetermined.

The chain combines TRBV20-1 with TRBJ2-5; D gene ambiguous. The sample consisted of blood. The sequence derives from a girl aged 5 to 17 with multiple sclerosis. CDR3 sequence: CSARKETQYF. CDR3 nucleotide sequence: TGCAGTGCTAGAAAAGAGACCCAGTACTTC.